The 21 T cell receptor beta chains below were found in one sample sequenced in a study of radiotherapy plus CTLA-4 blockade in lung cancer. Only in-frame clones appear in the TCRdb table, and some are missing; sequencing was by immunoSEQ multiplex PCR. The data contain 75,000 to 100,000 clones, 88% of them singletons. This material consisted of peripheral blood, taken from a patient treated with radiotherapy plus ipilimumab. The receptors originated from a human donor with non-small cell lung cancer that progressed on radiotherapy plus ipilimumab.

The CDR3, as DNA: TGTGCCAGCAGCTTAGTCGAAAACACTGAAGCTTTCTTT. It is translated as CASSLVENTEAFF. The chain employs TRBV7-8 and TRBJ1-1; D is uncertain. The CDR3 consists of 13 residues. V lost 1 base and J lost 2, with 5 bases in between. Germline V gene data show CDR1 as SGHVS and CDR2 as FQNEAQ. Variable domain in full (rest from reference TRBV7-8 and TRBJ1-1): GAGVSQSPRYKVAKRGQDVALRCDPISGHVSLFWYQQALGQGPEFLTYFQNEAQLDKSGLPSDRFFAERPEGSVSTLKIQRTQQEDSAVYLCASSLVENTEAFFGQGTRLTVV.

The V call is TRBV2, the J call TRBJ2-1; tentatively, D is TRBD1 or TRBD2 (5 bases each). The CDR3 is made up of 13 amino acids. With 8 bases removed from V and 5 bases from J, the gap between germline ends came to 13 bases. Germline V CDR1 and CDR2: SNHLY, FYNNEI. In DNA form, the CDR3 reads TGTGCCAGCGCGAGGGGTGTAAACAATGAGCAGTTCTTC. Protein sequence: CASARGVNNEQFF.

V usage is TRBV13 and J usage is TRBJ2-5; tentatively, D is TRBD1 (5 bases). The germline V gene has CDR1 PRHDT and CDR2 FYEKMQ (reference sequence). This CDR3 region has 15 residues. V gave up 2 bases and J gave up 3 bases, with 13 bases separating them. This CDR3 is CASSLRAGLEETQYF. CDR3 bases: TGTGCCAGCAGCTTACGGGCAGGGTTAGAAGAGACCCAGTACTTC.

The gene calls are TRBV5-1 and TRBJ1-5, with D uncertain. The CDR3 runs 14 residues. Per germline, CDR1 SGHRS and CDR2 YFSETQ. With 4 bases removed from V and 3 bases from J, the gap between germline ends came to 11 bases. DNA for the CDR3: TGCGCCAGCAGCACGGACGGAAACAATCAGCCCCAGCATTTT. This gives the protein CASSTDGNNQPQHF.

V and J are TRBV6-5 and TRBJ2-3, with 7 bases matching TRBD2. J was trimmed by 5 bases and V by 3 bases; bases with no gene match: 8. This CDR3 is 15 amino acids long. From germline, CDR1 is MNHEY and CDR2 SVGAGI. DNA for the CDR3: TGTGCCAGCAGTTATCGGGCGGGAGCGGGAGATACGCAGTATTTT. Translated: CASSYRAGAGDTQYF.

The chain recombines TRBV6-6 with TRBJ1-3; D is undetermined. This CDR3 is 12 amino acids long. From germline, CDR1 is MNHNY and CDR2 SVGAGI (reference sequence). Trimming removed 6 bases at V and 4 bases at J, with 7 bases between. CDR3 DNA: TGTGCCAGCAGACCTAGAGGAAACACCATATATTTT. Translating gives CASRPRGNTIYF.

The chain joins TRBV5-4 to TRBJ2-5; 7 bases map to TRBD1. V dropped 4 bases and J dropped 5; count of bases not matched to a gene: 5. Germline CDR1 is SGHNT and CDR2 is YYREEE (reference sequence). The CDR3 contains 13 residues. The CDR3 is CASSTGVGETQYF. The CDR3 nucleotides read TGTGCCAGCAGCACAGGGGTTGGGGAGACCCAGTACTTC.

V usage is TRBV7-9 and J usage is TRBJ2-7, with TRBD2 matching 9 bases. CDR1 SEHNR and CDR2 FQNEAQ come from the germline V gene (reference sequence). There are 15 residues in the CDR3. V dropped 0 bases and J dropped 3; count of bases not matched to a gene: 3. CDR3 amino acids: CASSLASGSLYEQYF. Here the CDR3 DNA reads TGTGCCAGCAGCTTAGCTAGCGGGAGTCTCTACGAGCAGTACTTC.

The rearrangement links TRBV7-9 to TRBJ1-3; D not certain. Germline V gene data show CDR1 as SEHNR and CDR2 as FQNEAQ (reference sequence). The CDR3 runs 17 residues. The V end was cut by 4 bases, the J end by 2 bases, with 18 bases between. The CDR3 sequence: CASSSRPDHKAGNTIYF. For the CDR3, the DNA is TGTGCCAGCAGCTCACGCCCCGACCACAAGGCTGGAAACACCATATATTTT. Drawing the rest from reference TRBV7-9 and TRBJ1-3, the complete variable domain is DTGVSQNPRHKITKRGQNVTFRCDPISEHNRLYWYRQTLGQGPEFLTYFQNEAQLEKSRLLSDRFSAERPKGSFSTLEIQRTEQGDSAMYLCASSSRPDHKAGNTIYFGEGSWLTVV.

CDR3 in amino acids: CASSFSPVRDRGKYSNQPQHF. The CDR3 DNA reads TGTGCCAGCAGTTTTTCCCCCGTTAGGGACAGGGGAAAGTATAGCAATCAGCCCCAGCATTTT. The chain is built from TRBV27 and TRBJ1-5, with TRBD1 matching over 10 bases. V shed 3 bases, J shed 0 bases, and the junction held 17 bases outside the gene matches. This CDR3 comprises 21 residues. Germline values: CDR1 MNHEY, CDR2 SMNVEV (reference sequence).

This CDR3 is CASSRDPGYEQYF. DNA for the CDR3: TGTGCCAGCAGCCGGGACCCAGGCTACGAGCAGTACTTC. The chain employs TRBV6-6 and TRBJ2-7; D assignment may be TRBD1 or TRBD2 (5 bases each). This CDR3 comprises 13 residues. The germline V gene encodes CDR1 MNHNY and CDR2 SVGAGI (reference sequence). The V gene lost 6 bases and the J gene lost 3 bases, with 12 bases spanning the gap.

J is TRBJ1-3 and V is TRBV7-2; D is ambiguous. The CDR3 consists of 17 residues. Trimming pared 2 bases from V and 0 bases from J, leaving 14 bases between. The germline V gene has CDR1 SGHTA and CDR2 FQGNSA. CDR3 region: CASSLMWADHSGNTIYF. CDR3 nucleotide sequence: TGTGCCAGCAGCTTAATGTGGGCAGATCACTCTGGAAACACCATATATTTT.

The chain links TRBV11-3 to TRBJ2-2; D is ambiguous. There are 14 residues in the CDR3. V lost 8 bases and J lost 5, with 15 bases in between. Germline assignment: CDR1 SGHNT and CDR2 YENEEA. The CDR3 loop is CASPLGAGTGELFF. The CDR3 DNA follows: TGTGCCAGCCCGTTGGGTGCTGGAACCGGGGAGCTGTTTTTT.

The rearrangement links TRBV19 to TRBJ2-5; 7 bases align to TRBD1. The V segment lost 6 bases and the J segment 5 bases; nucleotides outside the gene matches: 9. Germline V gene data show CDR1 as LNHDA and CDR2 as SQIVND (reference sequence). CDR3 length: 14 residues. The CDR3, as DNA: TGTGCCAGTAGACGGGACAGCCCGGGGGAGACCCAGTACTTC. It is translated as CASRRDSPGETQYF.

The chain joins TRBV19 to TRBJ2-2; D may be TRBD2 (6 bases). This CDR3 comprises 14 residues. Germline-derived CDR1 and CDR2 are LNHDA and SQIVND (reference sequence). Trimming stripped 4 bases from V and 4 bases from J, with 10 bases between. The CDR3 sequence: CASSNGGSTGELFF. CDR3 coding DNA: TGTGCCAGTAGTAATGGGGGGTCCACCGGGGAGCTGTTTTTT.

The chain links TRBV28 to TRBJ2-1; 7 nucleotides agree with TRBD2. Germline CDR1 is MDHEN and CDR2 is SYDVKM. The CDR3 loop spans 15 amino acids. J gave up 10 bases and V 3 bases, and 12 bases lay outside the gene matches. The CDR3 DNA sequence: TGTGCCAGCAGTTTTCGTGGCGGGAGCCGTAGGGAGCAGTTCTTC. This codes for CASSFRGGSRREQFF.

This clone appeared a single time. This chain connects TRBV5-1 to TRBJ2-7, with D possibly being TRBD1 or TRBD2 (5 bases each). Germline values: CDR1 SGHRS, CDR2 YFSETQ. The CDR3 is made up of 14 amino acids. Trimming took 4 bases from V and 1 from J, leaving 12 bases between them. This CDR3 is CASSLGRPSYEQYF. The CDR3 DNA reads TGCGCCAGCAGCCTGGGACGCCCATCCTACGAGCAGTACTTC.

In this sample, this clone turned up a few times. This chain joins TRBV10-3 and TRBJ1-3, with TRBD1 as a possible D gene (6 bases). This CDR3 spans 15 amino acids. Germline CDR1 and CDR2: ENHRY and SYGVKD. Trimming cost V 0 bases and J 0 bases, with 6 bases left between them. CDR3 nucleotide sequence: TGTGCCATCAGTGAGTCAGGGGGCTCTGGAAACACCATATATTTT. This encodes CAISESGGSGNTIYF.

V usage is TRBV29-1 and J usage is TRBJ2-1, with TRBD1 matching 8 bases. Germline V gene sequence: CDR1 SQVTM, CDR2 ANQGSEA. V shed 6 bases, J shed 2 bases, and the junction held 9 bases outside the gene matches. There are 15 residues in the CDR3. CDR3 region: CSVVPDRGTYNEQFF. The CDR3 region has the DNA TGCAGCGTCGTTCCCGACAGGGGCACCTACAATGAGCAGTTCTTC.

The chain has TRBV5-8 and TRBJ2-1; D possibly matches TRBD1 or TRBD2 (5 bases each). Trimming pared 0 bases from V and 6 bases from J, leaving 10 bases between. CDR3 length: 14 amino acids. Germline V gives CDR1 SGHTS, CDR2 YDEGEE. The CDR3 nucleotides read TGTGCCAGCAGCTTGGAGGGGAGAAGCAATGAGCAGTTCTTC. It encodes CASSLEGRSNEQFF.

Regarding this clone: At one boundary the junction diverges from the germline segment, which might be a read error. This sequence joins TRBV7-7 and TRBJ2-2; 8 nucleotides align to TRBD2. The CDR3 has 14 residues. The germline CDR1 and CDR2 sequences are SSHAT and FNYEAQ (reference sequence). CDR3 residues: CASSPLAGSGELFF. CDR3 in DNA: TGTGCTAGCAGCCCCTTAGCGGGGAGCGGGGAGCTGTTTTTT. The full variable domain, its missing parts supplied by reference TRBV7-7 and TRBJ2-2, is GAGVSQSPRYKVTKRGQDVTLRCDPISSHATLYWYQQALGQGPEFLTYFNYEAQPDKSGLPSDRFSAERPEGSISTLTIQRTEQRDSAMYRCASSPLAGSGELFFGEGSRLTVL.